This TCR beta chain derives from a study of STAT5B mutations in CD4+ large granular lymphocyte leukemia. The CDR3 is 15 amino acids. V gave up 3 bases and J gave up 4 bases, with 12 bases separating them. Looked up from germline, CDR1 is KGHSH and CDR2 is LQKENI. The survey-level immunoSEQ assay was used. Assay: immunoSEQ multiplex PCR; the TCRdb copy retains only in-frame clones and omits some. The sample contains over 35,000 clones, about 88% of which appear only once. The genes are TRBV18 and TRBJ1-4; D gene ambiguous. This receptor was identified in a human donor in good health. Source material: CD4+ T cells from blood buffy coats. DNA for the CDR3: TGTGCCAGCTCACCTTTGGCAGGTCATAATGAAAAACTGTTTTTT. Translation: CASSPLAGHNEKLFF.